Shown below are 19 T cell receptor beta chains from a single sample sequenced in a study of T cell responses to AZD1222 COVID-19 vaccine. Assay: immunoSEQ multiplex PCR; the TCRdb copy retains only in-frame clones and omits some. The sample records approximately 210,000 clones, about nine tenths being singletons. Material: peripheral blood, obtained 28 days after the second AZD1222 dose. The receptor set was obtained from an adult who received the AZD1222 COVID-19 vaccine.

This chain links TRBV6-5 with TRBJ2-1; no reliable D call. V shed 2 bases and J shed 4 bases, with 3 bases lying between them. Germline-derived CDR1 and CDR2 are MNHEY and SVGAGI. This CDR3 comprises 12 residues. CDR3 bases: TGTGCCAGCAGTTACGGTTACAATGAGCAGTTCTTC. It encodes CASSYGYNEQFF.

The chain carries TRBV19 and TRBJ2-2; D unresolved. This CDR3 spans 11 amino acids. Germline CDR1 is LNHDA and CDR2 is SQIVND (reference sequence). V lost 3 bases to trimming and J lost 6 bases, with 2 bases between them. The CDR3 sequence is CASSIPGELFF. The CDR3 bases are TGTGCCAGTAGTATCCCCGGGGAGCTGTTTTTT.

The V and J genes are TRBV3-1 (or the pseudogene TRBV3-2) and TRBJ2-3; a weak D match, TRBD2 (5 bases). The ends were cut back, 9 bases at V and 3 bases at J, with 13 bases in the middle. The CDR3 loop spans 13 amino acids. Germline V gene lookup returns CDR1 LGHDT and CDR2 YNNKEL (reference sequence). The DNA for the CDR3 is TGTGCCAGTAAAGCGGCTAGTACAGATACGCAGTATTTT. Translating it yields CASKAASTDTQYF.

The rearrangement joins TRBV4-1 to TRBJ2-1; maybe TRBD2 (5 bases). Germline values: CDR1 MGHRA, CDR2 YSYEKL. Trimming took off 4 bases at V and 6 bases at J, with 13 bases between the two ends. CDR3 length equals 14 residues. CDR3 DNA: TGCGCCAGCAGCCGAGGTACTAGTCCCAATGAGCAGTTCTTC. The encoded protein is CASSRGTSPNEQFF.

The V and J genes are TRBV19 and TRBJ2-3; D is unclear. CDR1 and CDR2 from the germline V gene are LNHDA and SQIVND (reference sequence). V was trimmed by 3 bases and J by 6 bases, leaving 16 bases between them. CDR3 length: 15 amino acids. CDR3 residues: CASSMSPPSEDTQYF. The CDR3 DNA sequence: TGTGCCAGTAGTATGTCCCCCCCGAGTGAGGATACGCAGTATTTT.

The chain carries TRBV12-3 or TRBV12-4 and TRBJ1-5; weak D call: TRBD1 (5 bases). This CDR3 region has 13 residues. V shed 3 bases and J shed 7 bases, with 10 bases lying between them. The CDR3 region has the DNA TGTGCCAGCAGTTTCGGCAGGGCACAGCCCCAGCATTTT. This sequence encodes CASSFGRAQPQHF.

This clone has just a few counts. The CDR3 protein is CASSLGLAGVSYEQYF. The CDR3 bases are TGCGCCAGCAGCTTGGGACTAGCGGGGGTCTCCTACGAGCAGTACTTC. The chain links TRBV5-1 to TRBJ2-7, with 12 bases identical to TRBD2. Unmatched junction bases numbered 1, after V lost 0 bases and J lost 0 bases. Germline V gene sequence: CDR1 SGHRS, CDR2 YFSETQ. The CDR3 totals 16 residues.

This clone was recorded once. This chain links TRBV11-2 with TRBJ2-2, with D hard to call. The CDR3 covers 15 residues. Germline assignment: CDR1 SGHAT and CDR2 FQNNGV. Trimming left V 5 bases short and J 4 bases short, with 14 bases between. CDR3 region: CASSLPAARTGELFF. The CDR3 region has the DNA TGTGCCAGCAGCCTTCCTGCGGCGCGCACCGGGGAGCTGTTTTTT. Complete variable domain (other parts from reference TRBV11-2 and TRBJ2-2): EAGVAQSPRYKIIEKRQSVAFWCNPISGHATLYWYQQILGQGPKLLIQFQNNGVVDDSQLPKDRFSAERLKGVDSTLKIQPAKLEDSAVYLCASSLPAARTGELFFGEGSRLTVL.

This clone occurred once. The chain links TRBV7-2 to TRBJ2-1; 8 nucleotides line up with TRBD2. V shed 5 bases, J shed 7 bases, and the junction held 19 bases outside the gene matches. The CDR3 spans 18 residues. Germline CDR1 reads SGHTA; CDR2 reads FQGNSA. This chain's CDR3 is CASSLLSGGSGNRNEQFF. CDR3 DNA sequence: TGTGCCAGCAGCCTACTATCAGGAGGTAGCGGGAATAGGAATGAGCAGTTCTTC.

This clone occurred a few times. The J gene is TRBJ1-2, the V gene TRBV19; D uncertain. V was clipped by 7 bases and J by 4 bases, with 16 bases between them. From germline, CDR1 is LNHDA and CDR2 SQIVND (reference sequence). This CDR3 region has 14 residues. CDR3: CASKERGPIYGYTF. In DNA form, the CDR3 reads TGTGCCAGTAAAGAACGAGGGCCGATCTATGGCTACACCTTC.

In DNA, the CDR3 is TGTGCCAGCAGCTTTGGGACGGGATCTAGCTATGGCTACACCTTC. Encoded protein: CASSFGTGSSYGYTF. The J gene is TRBJ1-2, the V gene TRBV9; tentative D call: TRBD1 (5 bases). Trimming stripped 4 bases from V and 4 bases from J, with 17 bases between. Germline V CDR1 and CDR2: SGDLS, YYNGEE. The CDR3 has 15 amino acids.

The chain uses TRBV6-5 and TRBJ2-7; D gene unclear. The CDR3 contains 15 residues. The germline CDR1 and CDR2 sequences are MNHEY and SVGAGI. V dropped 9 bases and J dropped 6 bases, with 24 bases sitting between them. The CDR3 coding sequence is TGTGCCAGTTACTCGGCAGGTTACTCAGCTCGCGAGCAGTACTTC. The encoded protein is CASYSAGYSAREQYF.

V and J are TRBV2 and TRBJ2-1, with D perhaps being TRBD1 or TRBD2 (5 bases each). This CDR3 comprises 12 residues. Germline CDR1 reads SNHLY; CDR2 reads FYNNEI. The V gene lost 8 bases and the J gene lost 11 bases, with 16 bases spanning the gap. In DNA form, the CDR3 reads TGTGCCAGCGCCGGGACGTCGACCAAGCAGTTCTTC. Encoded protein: CASAGTSTKQFF. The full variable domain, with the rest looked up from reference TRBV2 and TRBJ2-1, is EPEVTQTPSHQVTQMGQEVILRCVPISNHLYFYWYRQILGQKVEFLVSFYNNEISEKSEIFDDQFSVERPDGSNFTLKIRSTKLEDSAMYFCASAGTSTKQFFGPGTRLTVL.

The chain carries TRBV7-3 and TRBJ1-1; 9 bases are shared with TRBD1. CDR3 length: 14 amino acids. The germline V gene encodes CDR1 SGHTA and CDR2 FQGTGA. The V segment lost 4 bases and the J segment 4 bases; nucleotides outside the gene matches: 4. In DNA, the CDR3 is TGTGCCAGCAGCTACGGGACAGGGCGCACTGAAGCTTTCTTT. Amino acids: CASSYGTGRTEAFF.

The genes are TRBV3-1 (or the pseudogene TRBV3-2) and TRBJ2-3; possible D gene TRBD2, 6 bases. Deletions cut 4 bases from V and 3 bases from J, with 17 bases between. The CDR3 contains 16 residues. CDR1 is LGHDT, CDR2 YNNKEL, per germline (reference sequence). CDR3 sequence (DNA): TGTGCCAGCAGCCCTGGGCGGGGTCCAGCGACAGATACGCAGTATTTT. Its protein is CASSPGRGPATDTQYF.

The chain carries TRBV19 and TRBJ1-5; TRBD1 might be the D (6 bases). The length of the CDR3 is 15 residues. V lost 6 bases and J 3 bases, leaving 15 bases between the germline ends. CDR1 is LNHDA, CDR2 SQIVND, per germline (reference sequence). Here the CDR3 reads CASRGAGAPNQPQHF. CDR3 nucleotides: TGTGCCAGTAGGGGTGCGGGGGCCCCCAATCAGCCCCAGCATTTT. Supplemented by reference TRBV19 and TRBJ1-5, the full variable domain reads DGGITQSPKYLFRKEGQNVTLSCEQNLNHDAMYWYRQDPGQGLRLIYYSQIVNDFQKGDIAEGYSVSREKKESFPLTVTSAQKNPTAFYLCASRGAGAPNQPQHFGDGTRLSIL.

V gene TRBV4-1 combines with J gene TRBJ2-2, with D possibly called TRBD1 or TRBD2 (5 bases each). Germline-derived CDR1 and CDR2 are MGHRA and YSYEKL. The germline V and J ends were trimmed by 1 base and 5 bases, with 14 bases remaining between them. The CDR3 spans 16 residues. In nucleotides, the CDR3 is TGCGCCAGCAGCCAAGTAGAGAGGGGTGAAACCGGGGAGCTGTTTTTT. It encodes CASSQVERGETGELFF.

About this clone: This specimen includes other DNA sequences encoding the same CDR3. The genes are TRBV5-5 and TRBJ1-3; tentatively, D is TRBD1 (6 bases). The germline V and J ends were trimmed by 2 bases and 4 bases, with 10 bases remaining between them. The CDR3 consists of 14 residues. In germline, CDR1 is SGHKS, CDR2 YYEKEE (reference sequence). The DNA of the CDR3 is TGTGCCAGCAGCTTACAGGGTACCGGAAACACCATATATTTT. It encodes CASSLQGTGNTIYF.

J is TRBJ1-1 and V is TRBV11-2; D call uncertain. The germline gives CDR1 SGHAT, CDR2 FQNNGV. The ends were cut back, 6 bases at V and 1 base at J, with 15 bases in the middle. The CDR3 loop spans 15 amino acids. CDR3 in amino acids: CASSLTAWENTEAFF. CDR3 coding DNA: TGTGCCAGCAGTTTAACTGCGTGGGAGAACACTGAAGCTTTCTTT.